This entry features one T cell receptor (beta chain) sequence. Trimming shortened V by 1 base and J by 0 bases, and 15 bases separated the two germline ends. The CDR3 runs 16 residues. In germline, CDR1 is GTSNPN, CDR2 SVGIG (reference sequence). In the PCR, 60 Vbeta and 13 Jbeta primers were used. Method: immunoSEQ multiplex PCR; TCRdb's copy keeps in-frame clones and lacks some. The sample includes 220,000 or so clones, roughly 70% seen only once; the top ten take 1.5% to 2%. This specimen comes from a study of cytomegalovirus exposure and HLA in healthy donors. The J gene is TRBJ1-1, the V gene TRBV30; TRBD1 might be the D (6 bases). The receptor comes from a woman in her twenties or thirties in good health and CMV-seronegative. What was sequenced was PBMCs. CDR3 sequence reads: CAWSDPHGQLNTEAFF. The CDR3 DNA follows: TGTGCCTGGAGTGACCCCCACGGACAGCTGAACACTGAAGCTTTCTTT. Full variable domain (missing parts from reference TRBV30 and TRBJ1-1): SQTIHQWPATLVQPVGSPLSLECTVEGTSNPNLYWYRQAAGRGLQLLFYSVGIGQISSEVPQNLSASRPQDRQFILSSKKLLLSDSGFYLCAWSDPHGQLNTEAFFGQGTRLTVV.